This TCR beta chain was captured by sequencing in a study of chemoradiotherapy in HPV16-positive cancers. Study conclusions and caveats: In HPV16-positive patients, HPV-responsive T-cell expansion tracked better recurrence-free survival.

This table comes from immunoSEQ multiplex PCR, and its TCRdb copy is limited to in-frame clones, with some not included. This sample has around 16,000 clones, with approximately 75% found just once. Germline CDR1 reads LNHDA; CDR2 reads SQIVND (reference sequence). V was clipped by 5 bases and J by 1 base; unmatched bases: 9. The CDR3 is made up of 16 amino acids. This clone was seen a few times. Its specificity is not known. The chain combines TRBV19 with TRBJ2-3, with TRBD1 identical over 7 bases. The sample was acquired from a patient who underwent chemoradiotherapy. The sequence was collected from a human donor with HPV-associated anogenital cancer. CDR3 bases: TGTGCCAGTAGTCTAGTTGGGCAGGGGGGCACAGATACGCAGTATTTT. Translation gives CASSLVGQGGTDTQYF.